This T cell receptor (beta chain) stems from a study of beta chain features in type 1 diabetes. Of the isolated RNA, all was reverse transcribed, and so the sequenced material was expressed TCRB transcripts. Each sample of naive, central memory or regulatory T cells had, on average, approximately 4 million reads. The protocol was immunoSEQ multiplex PCR, while the TCRdb copy is restricted to in-frame clones and leaves out a portion. This sample yields approximately 340,000 clones, of which over 13% are seen a single time; approximately 0.02% belongs to the top ten. This receptor was identified in a young woman in good health. Specimen: naive CD4+ T cells from blood.

The CDR3 sequence is CAWSAVSRSQPQHF. The CDR3 nucleotides read TGTGCCTGGAGCGCAGTGTCTAGAAGTCAGCCCCAGCATTTT. The V call is TRBV30, the J call TRBJ1-5; D is uncertain. The V end lost 3 bases, the J end lost 6 bases, and 15 bases lay between the germline ends. Germline V gives CDR1 GTSNPN, CDR2 SVGIG (reference sequence). The CDR3 has 14 residues.